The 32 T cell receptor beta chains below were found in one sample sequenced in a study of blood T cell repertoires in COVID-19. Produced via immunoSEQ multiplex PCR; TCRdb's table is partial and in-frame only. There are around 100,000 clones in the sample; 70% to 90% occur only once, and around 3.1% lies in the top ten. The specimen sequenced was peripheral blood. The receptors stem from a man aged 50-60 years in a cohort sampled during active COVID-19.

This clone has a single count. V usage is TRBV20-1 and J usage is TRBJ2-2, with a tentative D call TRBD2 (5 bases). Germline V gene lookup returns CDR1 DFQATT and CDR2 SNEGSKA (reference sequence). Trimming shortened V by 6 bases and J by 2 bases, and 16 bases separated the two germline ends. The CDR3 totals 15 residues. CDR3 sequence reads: CSASSLATNTGELFF. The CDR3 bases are TGCAGTGCCAGTAGTCTAGCTACTAACACCGGGGAGCTGTTTTTT.

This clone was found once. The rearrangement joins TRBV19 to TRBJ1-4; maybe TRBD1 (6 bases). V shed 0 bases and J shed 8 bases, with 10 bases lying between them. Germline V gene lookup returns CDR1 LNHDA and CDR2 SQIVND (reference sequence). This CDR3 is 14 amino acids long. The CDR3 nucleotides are TGTGCCAGTAGTATAGATCAGGGGTTCGAAAAACTGTTTTTT. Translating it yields CASSIDQGFEKLFF. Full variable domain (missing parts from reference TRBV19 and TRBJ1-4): DGGITQSPKYLFRKEGQNVTLSCEQNLNHDAMYWYRQDPGQGLRLIYYSQIVNDFQKGDIAEGYSVSREKKESFPLTVTSAQKNPTAFYLCASSIDQGFEKLFFGSGTQLSVL.

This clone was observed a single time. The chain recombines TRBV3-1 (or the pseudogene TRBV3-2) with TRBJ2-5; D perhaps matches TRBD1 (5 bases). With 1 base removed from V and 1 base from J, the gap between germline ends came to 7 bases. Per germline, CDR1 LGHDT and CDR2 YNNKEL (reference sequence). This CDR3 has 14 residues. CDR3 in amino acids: CASSQATVQETQYF. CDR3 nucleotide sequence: TGTGCCAGCAGCCAAGCGACAGTCCAAGAGACCCAGTACTTC.

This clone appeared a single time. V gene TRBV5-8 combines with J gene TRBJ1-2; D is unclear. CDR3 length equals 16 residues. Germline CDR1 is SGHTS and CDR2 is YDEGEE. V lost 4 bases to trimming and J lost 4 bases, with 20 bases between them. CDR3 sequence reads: CASSTPFLAGSYGYTF. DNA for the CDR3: TGTGCCAGCAGCACTCCCTTTCTCGCCGGTTCCTATGGCTACACCTTC.

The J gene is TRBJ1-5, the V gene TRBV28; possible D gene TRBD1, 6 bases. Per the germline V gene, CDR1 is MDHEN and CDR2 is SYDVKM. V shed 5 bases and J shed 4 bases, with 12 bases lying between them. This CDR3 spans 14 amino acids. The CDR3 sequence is CASSLGQPNQPQHF. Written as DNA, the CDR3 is TGTGCCAGCAGTCTCGGACAGCCTAATCAGCCCCAGCATTTT.

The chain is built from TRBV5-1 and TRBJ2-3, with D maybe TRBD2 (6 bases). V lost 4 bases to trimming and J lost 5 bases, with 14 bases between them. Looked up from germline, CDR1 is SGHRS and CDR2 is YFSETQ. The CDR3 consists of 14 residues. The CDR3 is CASSPVEGRDTQYF. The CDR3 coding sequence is TGCGCCAGCAGCCCGGTGGAGGGGAGAGATACGCAGTATTTT. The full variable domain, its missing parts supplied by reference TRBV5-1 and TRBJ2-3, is KAGVTQTPRYLIKTRGQQVTLSCSPISGHRSVSWYQQTPGQGLQFLFEYFSETQRNKGNFPGRFSGRQFSNSRSEMNVSTLELGDSALYLCASSPVEGRDTQYFGPGTRLTVL.

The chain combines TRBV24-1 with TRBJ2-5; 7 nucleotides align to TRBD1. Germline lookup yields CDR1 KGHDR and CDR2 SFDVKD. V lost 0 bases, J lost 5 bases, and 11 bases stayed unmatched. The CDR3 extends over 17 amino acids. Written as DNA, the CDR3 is TGTGCCACCAGTGATTTGCCTGCCGACAGGGCAATCGAGACCCAGTACTTC. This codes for CATSDLPADRAIETQYF.

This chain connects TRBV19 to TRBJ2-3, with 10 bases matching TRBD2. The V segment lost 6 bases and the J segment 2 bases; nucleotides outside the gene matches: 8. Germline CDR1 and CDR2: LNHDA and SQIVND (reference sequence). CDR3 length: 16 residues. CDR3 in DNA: TGTGCCAGTAGCATATTAGCGGGGGGTTACACAGATACGCAGTATTTT. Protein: CASSILAGGYTDTQYF.

CDR3 sequence reads: CASTPASEQFF. The CDR3 nucleotides read TGTGCCAGCACCCCCGCGAGTGAGCAGTTCTTC. This rearrangement joins TRBV11-2 to TRBJ2-1; D uncertain. Per germline, CDR1 SGHAT and CDR2 FQNNGV. The CDR3 extends over 11 amino acids. V dropped 7 bases and J dropped 9 bases, with 10 bases sitting between them.

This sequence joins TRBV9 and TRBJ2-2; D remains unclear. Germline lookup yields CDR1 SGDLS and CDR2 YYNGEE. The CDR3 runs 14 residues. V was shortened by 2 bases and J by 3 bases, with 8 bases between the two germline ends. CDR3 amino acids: CASSVEAHTGELFF. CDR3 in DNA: TGTGCCAGCAGCGTCGAGGCTCACACCGGGGAGCTGTTTTTT.

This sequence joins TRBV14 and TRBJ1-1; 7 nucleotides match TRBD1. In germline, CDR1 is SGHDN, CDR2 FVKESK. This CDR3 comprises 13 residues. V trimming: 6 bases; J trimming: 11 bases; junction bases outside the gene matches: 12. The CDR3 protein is CASSPLTGHRAFF. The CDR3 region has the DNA TGTGCCAGCAGTCCACTGACAGGGCATAGGGCTTTCTTT.

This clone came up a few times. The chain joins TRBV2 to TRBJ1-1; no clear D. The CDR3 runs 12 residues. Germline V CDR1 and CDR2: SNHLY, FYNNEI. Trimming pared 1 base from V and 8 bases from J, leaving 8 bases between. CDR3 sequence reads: CASSEVQREAFF. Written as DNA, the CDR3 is TGTGCCAGCAGTGAAGTACAGAGAGAAGCTTTCTTT.

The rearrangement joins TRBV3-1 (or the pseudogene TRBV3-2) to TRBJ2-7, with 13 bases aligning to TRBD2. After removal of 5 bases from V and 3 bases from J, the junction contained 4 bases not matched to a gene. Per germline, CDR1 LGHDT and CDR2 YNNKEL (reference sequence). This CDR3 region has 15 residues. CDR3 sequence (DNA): TGTGCCAGCAGCTTAGGACTAGCGGGGGTCTACGAGCAGTACTTC. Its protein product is CASSLGLAGVYEQYF.

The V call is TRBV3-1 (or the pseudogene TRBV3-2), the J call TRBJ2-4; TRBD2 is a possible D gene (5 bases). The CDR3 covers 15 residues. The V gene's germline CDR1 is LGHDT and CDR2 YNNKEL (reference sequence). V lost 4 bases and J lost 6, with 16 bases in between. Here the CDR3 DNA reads TGTGCCAGCAGCCCAACGAGGAGGAATACAAACATTCAGTACTTC. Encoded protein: CASSPTRRNTNIQYF.

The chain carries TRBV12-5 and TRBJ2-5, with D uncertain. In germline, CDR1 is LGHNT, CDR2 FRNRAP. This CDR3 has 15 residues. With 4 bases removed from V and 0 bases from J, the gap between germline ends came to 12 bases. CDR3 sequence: CASGSLTEYQETQYF. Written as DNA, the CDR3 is TGTGCTAGTGGTTCCCTAACAGAATACCAAGAGACCCAGTACTTC.

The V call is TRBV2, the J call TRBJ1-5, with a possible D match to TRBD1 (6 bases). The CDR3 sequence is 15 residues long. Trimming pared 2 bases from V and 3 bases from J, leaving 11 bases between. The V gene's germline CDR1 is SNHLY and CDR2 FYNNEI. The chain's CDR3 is CASSERGRDNQPQHF. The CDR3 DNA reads TGTGCCAGCAGTGAAAGGGGGAGAGACAATCAGCCCCAGCATTTT.

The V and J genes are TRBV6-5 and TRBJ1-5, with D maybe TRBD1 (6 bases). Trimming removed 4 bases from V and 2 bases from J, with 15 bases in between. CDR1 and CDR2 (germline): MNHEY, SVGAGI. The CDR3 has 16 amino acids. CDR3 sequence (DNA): TGTGCCAGCAGTTTTACAGGGCAAAGGGGCAATCAGCCCCAGCATTTT. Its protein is CASSFTGQRGNQPQHF.

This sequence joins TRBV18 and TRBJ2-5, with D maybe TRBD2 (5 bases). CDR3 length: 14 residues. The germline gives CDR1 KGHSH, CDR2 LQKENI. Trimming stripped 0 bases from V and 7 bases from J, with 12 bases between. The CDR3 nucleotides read TGTGCCAGCTCACCACCAACCATTGGAGGGACCCAGTACTTC. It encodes CASSPPTIGGTQYF.

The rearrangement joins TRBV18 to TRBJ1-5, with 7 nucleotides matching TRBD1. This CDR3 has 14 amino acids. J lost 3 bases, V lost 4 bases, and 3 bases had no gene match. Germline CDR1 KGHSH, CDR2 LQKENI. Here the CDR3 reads CASSQDRVNQPQHF. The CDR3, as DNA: TGTGCCAGCTCACAAGACAGGGTCAATCAGCCCCAGCATTTT.

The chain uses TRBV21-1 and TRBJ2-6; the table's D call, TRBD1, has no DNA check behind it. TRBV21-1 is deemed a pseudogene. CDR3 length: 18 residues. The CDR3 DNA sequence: TGTGCCAGCAGCAAAGCGGAAAGGGGGCTGTGTGGGGCCAACGTCCTGACTTTC. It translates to CASSKAERGLCGANVLTF.

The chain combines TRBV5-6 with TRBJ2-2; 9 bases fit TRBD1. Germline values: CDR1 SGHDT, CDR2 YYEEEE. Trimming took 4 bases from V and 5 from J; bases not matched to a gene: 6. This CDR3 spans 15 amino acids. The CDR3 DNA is TGTGCCAGCAGCCGGGGACAGGGACGTACCGGGGAGCTGTTTTTT. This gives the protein CASSRGQGRTGELFF.

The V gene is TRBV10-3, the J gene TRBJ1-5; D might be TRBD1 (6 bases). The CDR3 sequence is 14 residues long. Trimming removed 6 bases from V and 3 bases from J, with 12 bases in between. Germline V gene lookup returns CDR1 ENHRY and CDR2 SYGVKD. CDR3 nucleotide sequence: TGTGCCATCAGCCCGACAGGCCCCAATCAGCCCCAGCATTTT. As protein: CAISPTGPNQPQHF.

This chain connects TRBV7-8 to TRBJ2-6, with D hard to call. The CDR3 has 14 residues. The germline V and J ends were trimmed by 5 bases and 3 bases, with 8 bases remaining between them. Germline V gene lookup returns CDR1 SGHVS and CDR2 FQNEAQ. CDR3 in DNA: TGTGCCAGCAGCGCTAAGATTGGGGCCAACGTCCTGACTTTC. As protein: CASSAKIGANVLTF.

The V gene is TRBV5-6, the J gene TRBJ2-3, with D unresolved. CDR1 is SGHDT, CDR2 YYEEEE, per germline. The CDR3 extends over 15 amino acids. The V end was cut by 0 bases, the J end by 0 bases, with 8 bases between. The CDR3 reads CASSLGRPSTDTQYF. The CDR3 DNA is TGTGCCAGCAGCTTGGGGAGACCTAGCACAGATACGCAGTATTTT.

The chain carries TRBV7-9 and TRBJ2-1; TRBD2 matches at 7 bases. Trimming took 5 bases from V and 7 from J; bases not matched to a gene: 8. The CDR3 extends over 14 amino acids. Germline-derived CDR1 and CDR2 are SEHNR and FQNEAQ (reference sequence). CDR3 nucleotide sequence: TGTGCCAGCAGCGGGGGGGTAAAGGGTAATGAGCAGTTCTTC. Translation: CASSGGVKGNEQFF.

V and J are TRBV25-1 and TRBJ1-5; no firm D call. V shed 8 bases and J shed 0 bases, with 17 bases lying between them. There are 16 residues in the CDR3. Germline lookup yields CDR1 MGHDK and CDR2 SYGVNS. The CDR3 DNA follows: TGTGCCAGCGCTCCGGGGAGCATATATAGCAATCAGCCCCAGCATTTT. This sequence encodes CASAPGSIYSNQPQHF. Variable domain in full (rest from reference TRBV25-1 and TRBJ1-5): EADIYQTPRYLVIGTGKKITLECSQTMGHDKMYWYQQDPGMELHLIHYSYGVNSTEKGDLSSESTVSRIRTEHFPLTLESARPSHTSQYLCASAPGSIYSNQPQHFGDGTRLSIL.

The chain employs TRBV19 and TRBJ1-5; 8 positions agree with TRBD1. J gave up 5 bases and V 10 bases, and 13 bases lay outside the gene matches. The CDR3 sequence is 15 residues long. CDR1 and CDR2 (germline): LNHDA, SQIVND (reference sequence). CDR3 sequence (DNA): TGTGCCACCGACGAGGGACAGGTTCTCCATCAGCCCCAGCATTTT. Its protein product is CATDEGQVLHQPQHF.

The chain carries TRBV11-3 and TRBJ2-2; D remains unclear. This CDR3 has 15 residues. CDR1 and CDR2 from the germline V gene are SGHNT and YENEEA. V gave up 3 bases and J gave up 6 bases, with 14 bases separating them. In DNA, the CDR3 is TGTGCCAGCAGCTTTAGAACGTGGGCTTCCGGGGAGCTGTTTTTT. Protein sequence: CASSFRTWASGELFF.

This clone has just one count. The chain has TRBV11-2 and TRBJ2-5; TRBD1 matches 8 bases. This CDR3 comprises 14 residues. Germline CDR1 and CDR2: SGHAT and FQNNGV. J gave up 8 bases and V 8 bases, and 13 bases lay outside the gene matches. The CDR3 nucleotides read TGTGCCAGCCGGGAAAACAGGGGGGTGGGTACCCAGTACTTC. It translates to CASRENRGVGTQYF.

CDR3 sequence reads: CASSPGVNSPLHF. The CDR3 DNA is TGTGCCAGCAGTCCCGGGGTGAATTCACCCCTCCACTTT. The V call is TRBV6-5, the J call TRBJ1-6; D call uncertain. Germline-derived CDR1 and CDR2 are MNHEY and SVGAGI. The CDR3 totals 13 residues. V was pared by 5 bases and J by 7 bases, with 9 bases between.

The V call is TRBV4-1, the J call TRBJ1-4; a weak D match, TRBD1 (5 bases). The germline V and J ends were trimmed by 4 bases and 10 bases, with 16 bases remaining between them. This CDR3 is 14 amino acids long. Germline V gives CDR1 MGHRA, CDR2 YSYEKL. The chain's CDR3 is CASSPILGVVKLFF. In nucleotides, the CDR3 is TGCGCCAGCAGCCCGATTTTAGGGGTTGTAAAACTGTTTTTT.

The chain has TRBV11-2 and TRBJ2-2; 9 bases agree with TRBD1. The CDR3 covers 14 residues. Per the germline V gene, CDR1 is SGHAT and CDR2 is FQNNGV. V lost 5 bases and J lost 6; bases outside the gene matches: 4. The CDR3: CASSPGTGPGELFF. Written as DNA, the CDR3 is TGTGCCAGCAGCCCCGGGACAGGGCCCGGGGAGCTGTTTTTT. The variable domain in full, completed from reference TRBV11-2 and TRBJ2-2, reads EAGVAQSPRYKIIEKRQSVAFWCNPISGHATLYWYQQILGQGPKLLIQFQNNGVVDDSQLPKDRFSAERLKGVDSTLKIQPAKLEDSAVYLCASSPGTGPGELFFGEGSRLTVL.